Shown below are 21 T cell receptor beta chains from a single sample sequenced in a study of early T cells in non-severe SARS-CoV-2 infection. From the 5' RACE reads, TCRdb called clonotypes with MiXCR, one entry per CDR3 protein. The sample includes some 49,000 distinct CDR3 sequences, about 4.1% of them seen just once. What was sequenced was whole blood. The receptors were gathered from an adult who was a healthcare worker with PCR-confirmed SARS-CoV-2 infection or an uninfected control (not recorded which).

This clonotype was observed at least ten times. The chain couples TRBV5-1 to TRBJ2-3, with 7 positions matching TRBD1. CDR3 length: 19 amino acids. From germline, CDR1 is SGHRS and CDR2 YFSETQ. V shed 3 bases and J 1 base; nucleotides not matched to a gene: 17. In nucleotides, the CDR3 is TGCGCCAGCAGCTGGACATCCTCTAGACAGGGCGGAGGCACAGATACGCAGTATTTT. The encoded protein is CASSWTSSRQGGGTDTQYF.

At least ten counts were recorded for this clonotype. This chain connects TRBV7-9 to TRBJ2-5, with no clear D. CDR1 is SEHNR and CDR2 is FQNEAQ in the germline V gene (reference sequence). V lost 1 base and J lost 5, with 8 bases in between. This CDR3 is 13 amino acids long. CDR3 coding DNA: TGTGCCAGCAGCTTAGGGAATTCGGAGACCCAGTACTTC. Protein product: CASSLGNSETQYF.

Relative to its sample, this clonotype is medium-sized. This chain joins TRBV5-6 and TRBJ1-5, with D unresolved. Germline CDR1 SGHDT, CDR2 YYEEEE. Trimming shortened V by 4 bases and J by 10 bases, and 15 bases separated the two germline ends. This CDR3 comprises 13 residues. As DNA, the CDR3 is TGTGCCAGCAGCCCGGCTAATGGGATCCCCCAGCATTTT. Protein sequence: CASSPANGIPQHF.

This clonotype was detected many times. The chain recombines TRBV5-8 with TRBJ1-6; tentative D call: TRBD1 (6 bases). Trimming stripped 0 bases from V and 6 bases from J, with 10 bases between. Germline values: CDR1 SGHTS, CDR2 YDEGEE. CDR3 length: 15 residues. DNA for the CDR3: TGTGCCAGCAGCTTGGTACAGGGTGGTAATTCACCCCTCCACTTT. Amino acids: CASSLVQGGNSPLHF.

Ten or more counts support this clonotype. The chain couples TRBV18 to TRBJ2-1; a weak D match, TRBD1 (5 bases). CDR1 and CDR2 (germline): KGHSH, LQKENI. V gave up 3 bases and J gave up 4 bases, with 10 bases separating them. The CDR3 covers 14 residues. The CDR3 reads CASSPETVYNEQFF. CDR3 DNA sequence: TGTGCCAGCTCACCGGAGACAGTTTACAATGAGCAGTTCTTC.

Many counts were recorded for this clonotype. The chain joins TRBV3-1 to TRBJ1-3; 7 bases are a match to TRBD1. The CDR3 runs 17 residues. Germline V lookup: CDR1 LGHDT, CDR2 YNNKEL (reference sequence). The junction had 10 bases not matched to a gene; V was cut back by 2 bases and J by 3 bases. The CDR3 region is CASSQFQGGAYGNTIYF. CDR3 DNA sequence: TGTGCCAGCAGCCAATTCCAAGGGGGCGCTTATGGAAACACCATATATTTT.

This clonotype has only a few counts. The rearrangement joins TRBV27 to TRBJ2-7; TRBD2 is a possible D gene (7 bases). CDR3 length equals 14 residues. V was cut by 3 bases and J by 2 bases, with 11 bases left in between. Germline V gene sequence: CDR1 MNHEY, CDR2 SMNVEV (reference sequence). This chain's CDR3 is CASSFGRGPYEQYF. DNA for the CDR3: TGTGCCAGCAGTTTTGGGCGGGGGCCCTACGAGCAGTACTTC.

In its sample, this clonotype was seen many times. The chain joins TRBV20-1 to TRBJ1-2; TRBD1 might be the D (5 bases). In germline, CDR1 is DFQATT, CDR2 SNEGSKA (reference sequence). CDR3 length: 12 residues. CDR3 loop: CSGGSGDYGYTF. CDR3 coding DNA: TGCAGCGGGGGTAGCGGGGACTATGGCTACACCTTC.

Ten or more counts support this clonotype. V is TRBV29-1 and J is TRBJ2-1; 8 positions agree with TRBD2. Germline loops: CDR1 SQVTM, CDR2 ANQGSEA. The trim removed 4 bases at V and 9 bases at J, leaving 8 bases unmatched. The CDR3 is made up of 13 amino acids. CDR3 in amino acids: CSVGTSTATEQFF. The CDR3 DNA is TGCAGCGTTGGGACTAGCACCGCCACTGAGCAGTTCTTC.

This clonotype was recorded at least ten times. This CDR3 reads CASSIRGAASTDTQYF. The CDR3 nucleotides read TGTGCCAGCAGCATTCGTGGGGCAGCTAGCACAGATACGCAGTATTTT. The chain couples TRBV27 to TRBJ2-3, with D maybe TRBD1 (5 bases). The V end lost 6 bases, the J end lost 0 bases, and 16 bases lay between the germline ends. The CDR3 totals 16 residues. Germline assignment: CDR1 MNHEY and CDR2 SMNVEV (reference sequence).

J is TRBJ2-1 and V is TRBV11-2; 8 bases agree with TRBD1. Germline CDR1 SGHAT, CDR2 FQNNGV. The ends lost 5 bases at V and 5 bases at J; junction bases unmatched: 2. The CDR3 loop spans 13 amino acids. The CDR3: CASSPDRDNEQFF. CDR3 DNA sequence: TGTGCCAGCAGCCCGGACAGGGACAATGAGCAGTTCTTC.

This clonotype was observed at least ten times. V usage is TRBV6-2 or TRBV6-3 and J usage is TRBJ2-3, with 8 nucleotides matching TRBD2. V dropped 7 bases and J dropped 4; count of bases not matched to a gene: 10. Germline V lookup: CDR1 MNHEY, CDR2 SVGEGT. This CDR3 spans 15 amino acids. This chain's CDR3 is CASTGAAGDADTQYF. The CDR3 DNA sequence: TGTGCCAGCACCGGAGCAGCGGGAGACGCAGATACGCAGTATTTT.

There are many counts of this clonotype. The chain combines TRBV7-6 with TRBJ2-6; D possibly corresponds to TRBD2 (6 bases). The CDR3 is 18 amino acids. The V end was cut by 3 bases, the J end by 0 bases, with 15 bases between. Germline V gives CDR1 SGHVS, CDR2 FNYEAQ. DNA of the CDR3: TGTGCCAGCAGCTTCACCAGCGGGTACAGCTCTGGGGCCAACGTCCTGACTTTC. Protein product: CASSFTSGYSSGANVLTF. Drawing the rest from reference TRBV7-6 and TRBJ2-6, the complete variable domain is GAGVSQSPRYKVTKRGQDVALRCDPISGHVSLYWYRQALGQGPEFLTYFNYEAQQDKSGLPNDRFSAERPEGSISTLTIQRTEQRDSAMYRCASSFTSGYSSGANVLTFGAGSRLTVL.

This clonotype was found many times. The V gene is TRBV7-9, the J gene TRBJ1-6, with D unclear. CDR3 length: 16 residues. The V end was cut by 1 base, the J end by 9 bases, with 16 bases between. Per the germline V gene, CDR1 is SEHNR and CDR2 is FQNEAQ (reference sequence). The CDR3 DNA reads as TGTGCCAGCAGCTTAGGAGTAAACCCCAAGACTTCACCCCTCCACTTT. As protein: CASSLGVNPKTSPLHF.

Many counts were recorded for this clonotype. CDR3 amino acids: CASSQGGGGYEQYF. The CDR3 coding sequence is TGCGCCAGCAGCCAAGGGGGAGGGGGCTACGAGCAGTACTTC. The rearrangement joins TRBV4-3 to TRBJ2-7; maybe TRBD2 (7 bases). V shed 1 base and J shed 3 bases, with 10 bases lying between them. CDR1 is LGHNA and CDR2 is YSLEER in the germline V gene. There are 14 residues in the CDR3.

This clonotype has a count of ten or more. The V gene is TRBV7-3, the J gene TRBJ2-1, with a possible D match to TRBD1 (6 bases). Trimming left V 9 bases short and J 9 bases short, with 15 bases between. CDR1 and CDR2 from the germline V gene are SGHTA and FQGTGA. The CDR3 sequence is 12 residues long. The DNA for the CDR3 is TGTGCCAGTCGGGCAGGGGATGGTGAGCAGTTCTTC. Its translation is CASRAGDGEQFF.

V is TRBV6-6 and J is TRBJ2-7; 9 nucleotides match TRBD1. Germline values: CDR1 MNHNY, CDR2 SVGAGI (reference sequence). The J segment lost 5 bases and the V segment lost 7 bases, leaving 12 bases of the junction unmatched. The length of the CDR3 is 15 residues. The CDR3 DNA is TGTGCCAGCAACCTTTCCCGGGACAGGGTCCACGAGCAGTACTTC. Translated, it gives CASNLSRDRVHEQYF.

This clonotype appeared a few times. The chain combines TRBV5-6 with TRBJ2-7; 9 bases are shared with TRBD1. Germline loops: CDR1 SGHDT, CDR2 YYEEEE. This CDR3 is built from 15 residues. V was clipped by 5 bases and J by 5 bases; unmatched bases: 11. CDR3 loop: CASSSFRQGDDEQYF. CDR3 sequence (DNA): TGTGCCAGCAGTTCCTTCCGACAGGGGGACGACGAGCAGTACTTC.

This clonotype was detected many times. The chain links TRBV19 to TRBJ2-1; perhaps TRBD2 as D (5 bases). Trimming cost V 7 bases and J 6 bases, with 13 bases left between them. The CDR3 covers 13 residues. Germline V gives CDR1 LNHDA, CDR2 SQIVND (reference sequence). CDR3 bases: TGTGCCAGTACTTATAATGAGGGCAATGAGCAGTTCTTC. Its translation: CASTYNEGNEQFF.

The table lists this clonotype with many counts. The CDR3 sequence: CASSVGTSSSDEQFF. The DNA for the CDR3 is TGTGCCAGCAGCGTAGGAACTAGCTCCTCAGATGAGCAGTTCTTC. The gene calls are TRBV9 and TRBJ2-1, with D possibly TRBD2 on 6 matching bases. The CDR3 consists of 15 residues. Deletions cut 0 bases from V and 8 bases from J, with 15 bases between. Germline-derived CDR1 and CDR2 are SGDLS and YYNGEE.

The sample holds a few counts of this clonotype. The chain joins TRBV18 to TRBJ1-2; D unresolved. Germline loops: CDR1 KGHSH, CDR2 LQKENI. The CDR3 contains 11 residues. The V and J ends lost 3 bases and 11 bases respectively, with 10 bases between them. The CDR3 DNA follows: TGTGCCAGCTCACCGCAAGACGGTTACACCTTC. Its protein is CASSPQDGYTF.